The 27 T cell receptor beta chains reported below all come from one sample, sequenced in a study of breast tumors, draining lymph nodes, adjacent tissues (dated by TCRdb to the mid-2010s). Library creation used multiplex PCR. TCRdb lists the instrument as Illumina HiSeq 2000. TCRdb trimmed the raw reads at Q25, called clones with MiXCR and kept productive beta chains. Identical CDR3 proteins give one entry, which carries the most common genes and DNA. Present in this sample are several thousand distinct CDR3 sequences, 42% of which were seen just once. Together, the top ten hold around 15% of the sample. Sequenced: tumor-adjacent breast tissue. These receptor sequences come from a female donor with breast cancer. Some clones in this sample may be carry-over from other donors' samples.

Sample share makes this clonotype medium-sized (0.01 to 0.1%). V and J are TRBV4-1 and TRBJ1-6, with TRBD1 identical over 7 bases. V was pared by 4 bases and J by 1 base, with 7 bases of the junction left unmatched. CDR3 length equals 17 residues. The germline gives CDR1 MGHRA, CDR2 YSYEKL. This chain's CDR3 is CASSLGQARSYNSPLHF. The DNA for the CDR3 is TGCGCCAGCAGCCTAGGACAGGCAAGGTCCTATAATTCACCCCTCCACTTT.

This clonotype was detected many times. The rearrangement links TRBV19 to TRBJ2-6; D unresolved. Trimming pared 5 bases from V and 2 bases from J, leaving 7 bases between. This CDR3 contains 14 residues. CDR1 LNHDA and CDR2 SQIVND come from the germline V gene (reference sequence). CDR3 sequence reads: CASSWGAGANVLTF. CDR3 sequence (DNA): TGTGCCAGTAGTTGGGGTGCTGGGGCCAACGTCCTGACTTTC. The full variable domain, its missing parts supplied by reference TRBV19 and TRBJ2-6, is DGGITQSPKYLFRKEGQNVTLSCEQNLNHDAMYWYRQDPGQGLRLIYYSQIVNDFQKGDIAEGYSVSREKKESFPLTVTSAQKNPTAFYLCASSWGAGANVLTFGAGSRLTVL.

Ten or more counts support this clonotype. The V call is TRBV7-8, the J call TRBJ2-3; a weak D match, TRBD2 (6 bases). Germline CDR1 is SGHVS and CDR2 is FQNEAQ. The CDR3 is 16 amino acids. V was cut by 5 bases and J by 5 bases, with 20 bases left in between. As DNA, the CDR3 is TGTGCCAGCAGCCAATGGATAGCGGCTCAACGAGATACGCAGTATTTT. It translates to CASSQWIAAQRDTQYF.

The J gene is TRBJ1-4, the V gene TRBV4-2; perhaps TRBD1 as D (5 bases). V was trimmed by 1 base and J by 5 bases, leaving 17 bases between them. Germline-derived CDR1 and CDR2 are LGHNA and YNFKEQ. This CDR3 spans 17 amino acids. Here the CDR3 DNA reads TGTGCCAGCAGCCAAGCCAACTCGGACAACCCGAATGAAAAACTGTTTTTT. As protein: CASSQANSDNPNEKLFF.

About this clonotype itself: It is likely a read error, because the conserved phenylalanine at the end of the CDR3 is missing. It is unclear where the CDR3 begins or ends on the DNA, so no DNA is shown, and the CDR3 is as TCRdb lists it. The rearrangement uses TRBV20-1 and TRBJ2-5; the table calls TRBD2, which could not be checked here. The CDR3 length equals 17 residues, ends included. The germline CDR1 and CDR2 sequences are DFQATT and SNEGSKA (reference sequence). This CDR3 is CSARDRERLAASRTRYS.

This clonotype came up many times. CDR3 protein: CASSSAPSNQPQHF. The CDR3 DNA follows: TGTGCCAGCAGTTCCGCCCCGAGCAATCAGCCCCAGCATTTT. The V gene is TRBV6-1, the J gene TRBJ1-5; the D is unclear. The CDR3 runs to 14 residues. Germline assignment: CDR1 MNHNS and CDR2 SASEGT. The V end lost 5 bases, the J end lost 1 base, and 9 bases lay between the germline ends.

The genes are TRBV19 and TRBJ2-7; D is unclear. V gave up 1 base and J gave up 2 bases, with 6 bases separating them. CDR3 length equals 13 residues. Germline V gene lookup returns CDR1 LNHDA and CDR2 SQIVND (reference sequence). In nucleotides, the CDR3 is TGTGCCAGTAGTATAGGGGTAACCTACGAGCAGTACTTC. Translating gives CASSIGVTYEQYF.

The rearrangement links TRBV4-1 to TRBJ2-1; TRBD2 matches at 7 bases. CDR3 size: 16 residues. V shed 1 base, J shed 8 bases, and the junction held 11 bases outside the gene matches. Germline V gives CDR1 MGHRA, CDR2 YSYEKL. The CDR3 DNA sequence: TGCGCCAGCAGCCAAGTTTCTGGCGGGAGTGGGGATGAGCAGTTCTTC. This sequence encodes CASSQVSGGSGDEQFF.

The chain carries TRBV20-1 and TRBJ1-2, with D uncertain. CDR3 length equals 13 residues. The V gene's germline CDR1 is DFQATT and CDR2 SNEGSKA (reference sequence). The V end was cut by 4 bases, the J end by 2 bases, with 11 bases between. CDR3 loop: CSANLGLNYGYTF. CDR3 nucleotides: TGCAGTGCTAACCTGGGTCTGAACTATGGCTACACCTTC.

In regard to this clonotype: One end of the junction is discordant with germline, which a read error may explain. As DNA, the CDR3 is TGCAGTGTTGACCGGCCGGGAGGGGGCAATGGGCAGTTCTTC. It is translated as CSVDRPGGGNGQFF. The V call is TRBV20-1, the J call TRBJ2-1; D is perhaps TRBD2 (8 bases). Germline V gives CDR1 DFQATT, CDR2 SNEGSKA (reference sequence). The CDR3 is 14 amino acids.

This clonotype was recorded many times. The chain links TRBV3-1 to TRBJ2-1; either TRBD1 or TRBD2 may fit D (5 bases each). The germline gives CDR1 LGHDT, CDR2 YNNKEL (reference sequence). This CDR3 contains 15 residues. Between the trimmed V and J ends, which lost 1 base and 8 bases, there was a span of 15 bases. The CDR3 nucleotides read TGTGCCAGCAGCCAAGCGGGACCCACCAGCGATGAGCAGTTCTTC. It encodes CASSQAGPTSDEQFF.

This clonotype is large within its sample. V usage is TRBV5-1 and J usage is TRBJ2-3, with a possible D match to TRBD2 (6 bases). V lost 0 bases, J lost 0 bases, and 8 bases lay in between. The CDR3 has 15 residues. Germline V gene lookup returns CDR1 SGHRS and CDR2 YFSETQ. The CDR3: CASSLDGGSTDTQYF. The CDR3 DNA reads TGCGCCAGCAGCTTGGACGGGGGAAGCACAGATACGCAGTATTTT.

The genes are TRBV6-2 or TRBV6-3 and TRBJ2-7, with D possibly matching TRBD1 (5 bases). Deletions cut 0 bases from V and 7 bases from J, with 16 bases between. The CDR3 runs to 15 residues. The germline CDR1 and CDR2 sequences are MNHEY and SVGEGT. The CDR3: CASSYSRQHPREQYF. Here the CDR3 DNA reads TGTGCCAGCAGTTACTCACGACAGCACCCTCGGGAGCAGTACTTC.

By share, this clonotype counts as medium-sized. The CDR3 loop is CASSRARGDYNEQFF. Written as DNA, the CDR3 is TGTGCCAGCAGCCGAGCCCGGGGAGACTACAATGAGCAGTTCTTC. The chain recombines TRBV12-3 or TRBV12-4 with TRBJ2-1, with D possibly being TRBD2 (5 bases). The germline V and J ends were trimmed by 6 bases and 3 bases, with 15 bases remaining between them. The CDR3 sequence is 15 residues long.

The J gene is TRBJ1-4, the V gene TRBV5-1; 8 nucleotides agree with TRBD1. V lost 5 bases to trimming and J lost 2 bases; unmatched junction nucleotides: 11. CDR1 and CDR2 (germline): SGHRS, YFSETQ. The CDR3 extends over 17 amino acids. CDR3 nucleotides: TGCGCCAGCAGGGCGGGACAGGCTCTGACTACTAATGAAAAACTGTTTTTT. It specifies CASRAGQALTTNEKLFF.

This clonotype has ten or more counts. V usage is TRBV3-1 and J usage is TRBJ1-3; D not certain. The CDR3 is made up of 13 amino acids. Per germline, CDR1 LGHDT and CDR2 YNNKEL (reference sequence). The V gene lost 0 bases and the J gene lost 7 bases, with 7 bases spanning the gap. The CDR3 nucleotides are TGTGCCAGCAGCCAAGATCGACGGAACACCATATATTTT. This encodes CASSQDRRNTIYF.

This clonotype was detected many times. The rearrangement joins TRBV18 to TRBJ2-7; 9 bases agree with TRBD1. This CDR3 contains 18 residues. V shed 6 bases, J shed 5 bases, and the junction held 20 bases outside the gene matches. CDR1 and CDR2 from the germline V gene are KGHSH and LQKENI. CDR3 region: CASSQTSPSRTGADEQYF. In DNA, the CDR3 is TGTGCCAGCTCGCAAACGTCCCCTTCCCGGACAGGGGCGGACGAGCAGTACTTC.

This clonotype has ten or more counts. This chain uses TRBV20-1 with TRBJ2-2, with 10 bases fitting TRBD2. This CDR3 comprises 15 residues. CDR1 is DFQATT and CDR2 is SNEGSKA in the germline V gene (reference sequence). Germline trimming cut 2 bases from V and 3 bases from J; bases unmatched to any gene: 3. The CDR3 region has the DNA TGCAGTGCTAGATGGGGGACTAGCGACACCGGGGAGCTGTTTTTT. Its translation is CSARWGTSDTGELFF.

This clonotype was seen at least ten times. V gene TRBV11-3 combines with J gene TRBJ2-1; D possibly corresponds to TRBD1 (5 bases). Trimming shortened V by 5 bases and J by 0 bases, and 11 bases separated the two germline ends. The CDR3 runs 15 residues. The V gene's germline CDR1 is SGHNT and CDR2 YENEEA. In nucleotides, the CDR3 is TGTGCCAGCAGCCAGGGTCGAAGCTCCTACAATGAGCAGTTCTTC. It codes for CASSQGRSSYNEQFF.

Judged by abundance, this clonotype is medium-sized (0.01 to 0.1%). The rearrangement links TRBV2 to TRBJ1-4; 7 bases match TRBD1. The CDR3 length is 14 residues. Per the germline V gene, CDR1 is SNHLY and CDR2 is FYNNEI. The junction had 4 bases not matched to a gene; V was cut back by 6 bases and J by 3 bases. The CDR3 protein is CASRTGSANEKLFF. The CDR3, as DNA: TGTGCCAGCAGGACAGGGTCCGCTAATGAAAAACTGTTTTTT.

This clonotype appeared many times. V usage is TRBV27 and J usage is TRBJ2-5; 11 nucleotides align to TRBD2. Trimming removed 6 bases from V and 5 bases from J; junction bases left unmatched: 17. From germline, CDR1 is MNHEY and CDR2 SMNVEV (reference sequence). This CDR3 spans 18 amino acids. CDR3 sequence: CASSHSGLAGGISETQYF. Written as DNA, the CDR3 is TGTGCCAGCAGCCATTCCGGGCTAGCGGGGGGTATATCGGAGACCCAGTACTTC.

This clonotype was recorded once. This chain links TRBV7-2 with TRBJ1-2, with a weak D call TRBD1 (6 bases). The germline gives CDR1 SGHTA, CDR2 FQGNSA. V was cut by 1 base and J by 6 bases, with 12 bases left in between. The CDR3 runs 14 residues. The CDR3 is CASSLGLSGDGYTF. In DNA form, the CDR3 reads TGTGCCAGCAGCTTAGGATTGTCAGGGGATGGCTACACCTTC.

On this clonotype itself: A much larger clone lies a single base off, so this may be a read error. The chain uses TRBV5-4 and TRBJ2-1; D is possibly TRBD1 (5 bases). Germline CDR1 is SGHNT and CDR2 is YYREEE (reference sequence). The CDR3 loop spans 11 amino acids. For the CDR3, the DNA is TGTGCCAGCAGCCAGGACAATGAGCGGTTCTTC. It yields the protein CASSQDNERFF.

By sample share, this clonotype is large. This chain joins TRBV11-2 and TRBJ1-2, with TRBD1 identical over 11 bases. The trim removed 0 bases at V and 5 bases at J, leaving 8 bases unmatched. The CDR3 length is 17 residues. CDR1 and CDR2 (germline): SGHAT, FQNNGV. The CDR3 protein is CASSLERTGGISYGYTF. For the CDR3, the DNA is TGTGCCAGCAGCTTAGAGAGGACAGGGGGCATCAGTTATGGCTACACCTTC. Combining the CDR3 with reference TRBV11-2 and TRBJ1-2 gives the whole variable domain EAGVAQSPRYKIIEKRQSVAFWCNPISGHATLYWYQQILGQGPKLLIQFQNNGVVDDSQLPKDRFSAERLKGVDSTLKIQPAKLEDSAVYLCASSLERTGGISYGYTFGSGTRLTVV.

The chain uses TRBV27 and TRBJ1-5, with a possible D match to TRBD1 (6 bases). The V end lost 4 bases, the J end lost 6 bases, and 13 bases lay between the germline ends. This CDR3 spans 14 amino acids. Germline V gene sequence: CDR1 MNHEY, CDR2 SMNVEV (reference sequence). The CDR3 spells CASSSEGGGQPQHF. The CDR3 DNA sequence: TGTGCCAGCAGTTCAGAGGGGGGCGGTCAGCCCCAGCATTTT.

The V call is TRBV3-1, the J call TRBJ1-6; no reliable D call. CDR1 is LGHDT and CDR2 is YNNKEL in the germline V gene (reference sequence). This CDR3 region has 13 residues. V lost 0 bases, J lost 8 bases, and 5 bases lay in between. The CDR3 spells CASSQDIYSPLHF. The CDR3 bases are TGTGCCAGCAGCCAAGACATTTATTCACCCCTCCACTTT. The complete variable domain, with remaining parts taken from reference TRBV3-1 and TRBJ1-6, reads DTAVSQTPKYLVTQMGNDKSIKCEQNLGHDTMYWYKQDSKKFLKIMFSYNNKELIINETVPNRFSPKSPDKAHLNLHINSLELGDSAVYFCASSQDIYSPLHFGNGTRLTVT.

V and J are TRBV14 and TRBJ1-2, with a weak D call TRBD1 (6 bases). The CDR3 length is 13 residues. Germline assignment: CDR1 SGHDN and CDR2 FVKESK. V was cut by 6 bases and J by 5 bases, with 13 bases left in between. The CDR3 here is CASSSPQGYGYTF. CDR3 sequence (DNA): TGTGCCAGCAGTTCACCCCAGGGGTATGGCTACACCTTC.